The 10 T cell receptor beta chains presented below share a single source sample, sequenced in a study of CD8 T cells in ankylosing spondylitis. Each CDR3 protein is one row after TCRdb ran MiXCR on the 5' RACE reads. The sample has a few hundred thousand distinct CDR3 sequences; approximately 12% are singletons. The sequenced sample was blood, either unsorted or a sorted T cell fraction (not recorded which). These receptors were taken from a male donor with ankylosing spondylitis or in good health (not recorded which).

The sample holds a few counts of this clonotype. CDR3 DNA: TGTGCCAGCAGCCAGGGACGCCTCTCCTACAATGAGCAGTTCTTC. It codes for CASSQGRLSYNEQFF. The chain employs TRBV7-8 and TRBJ2-1, with D perhaps TRBD1 or TRBD2 (5 bases each). CDR1 and CDR2 (germline): SGHVS, FQNEAQ. V was cut by 5 bases and J by 0 bases, with 11 bases left in between. There are 15 residues in the CDR3.

This clonotype was picked up many times. V is TRBV15 and J is TRBJ2-7; D may be TRBD2 (6 bases). The germline V and J ends were trimmed by 3 bases and 6 bases, with 6 bases remaining between them. The CDR3 has 11 amino acids. Germline V lookup: CDR1 LNHNV, CDR2 YYDKDF (reference sequence). CDR3 loop: CATSSSGEQYF. The DNA for the CDR3 is TGTGCCACCAGCAGTAGCGGCGAGCAGTACTTC.

This clonotype has at least ten counts. This chain connects TRBV5-1 to TRBJ1-2, with TRBD1 matching 9 bases. The germline V gene encodes CDR1 SGHRS and CDR2 YFSETQ. The CDR3 sequence is 16 residues long. V was pared by 5 bases and J by 4 bases, with 12 bases of the junction left unmatched. The CDR3 region is CASRQPYRGRGYGYTF. CDR3 nucleotide sequence: TGCGCCAGCAGGCAACCCTACAGGGGGCGCGGCTATGGCTACACCTTC.

This clonotype has a count of ten or more. The chain couples TRBV12-3 or TRBV12-4 to TRBJ1-2; 7 nucleotides match TRBD1. This CDR3 has 11 amino acids. The V and J ends lost 4 bases and 12 bases, in that order; junction bases with no gene match: 5. This chain's CDR3 is CASSSTGAHTF. DNA for the CDR3: TGTGCCAGCAGTTCCACAGGGGCTCACACCTTC.

This clonotype was seen ten or more times. V usage is TRBV29-1 and J usage is TRBJ1-4, with 9 bases fitting TRBD1. The CDR3 runs to 13 residues. V gave up 7 bases and J gave up 8 bases; unmatched junction bases: 8. The V gene's germline CDR1 is SQVTM and CDR2 ANQGSEA. The CDR3 nucleotides read TGCAGCGCCTATACAGGGGGCAGGGAAAAACTGTTTTTT. Protein product: CSAYTGGREKLFF.

This clonotype has only a few counts. J is TRBJ2-7 and V is TRBV29-1; D is possibly TRBD1 or TRBD2 (5 bases each). V shed 6 bases and J shed 6 bases, with 18 bases lying between them. CDR1 is SQVTM, CDR2 ANQGSEA, per germline. The CDR3 has 13 residues. The CDR3, as DNA: TGCAGCGTGGACCGGGTCAAGGGGAGCGAGCAGTACTTC. This gives the protein CSVDRVKGSEQYF.

This clonotype showed up just a few times. This chain joins TRBV5-4 and TRBJ2-6; tentatively, D is TRBD1 (6 bases). This CDR3 is built from 17 residues. V was shortened by 6 bases and J by 0 bases, with 16 bases between the two germline ends. The V gene's germline CDR1 is SGHNT and CDR2 YYREEE (reference sequence). CDR3 nucleotides: TGTGCCAGCAACCCGACAGGATCGAGCTCTGGGGCCAACGTCCTGACTTTC. Its protein product is CASNPTGSSSGANVLTF.

Turning to this clonotype: This may arise from a read error, as a much more abundant clone is one base away. The chain carries TRBV12-3 or TRBV12-4 and TRBJ2-2, with 9 bases aligning to TRBD1. This CDR3 is built from 14 residues. J lost 4 bases, V lost 7 bases, and 4 bases had no gene match. The CDR3 loop reads CASTGTGLTGELFF. The CDR3 DNA is TGTGCCAGCACCGGGACAGGGCTCACCGGGGAGCTGTTTTTT.

In this sample, this clonotype turned up many times. The chain couples TRBV12-3 or TRBV12-4 to TRBJ2-5; 9 nucleotides match TRBD2. The ends lost 7 bases at V and 7 bases at J; junction bases unmatched: 7. The CDR3 covers 13 residues. CDR3 residues: CASTNASGVTQYF. CDR3 coding DNA: TGTGCCAGCACGAACGCTAGCGGGGTGACCCAGTACTTC.

The rearrangement uses TRBV20-1 and TRBJ2-5; tentatively, D is TRBD1 or TRBD2 (5 bases each). Looked up from germline, CDR1 is DFQATT and CDR2 is SNEGSKA (reference sequence). There are 14 residues in the CDR3. Trimming shortened V by 4 bases and J by 5 bases, and 17 bases separated the two germline ends. In nucleotides, the CDR3 is TGCAGTGCTACGCCCCAAAACGAGGGGGAGACCCAGTACTTC. Amino acids: CSATPQNEGETQYF.